The T cell receptor (beta chain) under discussion was sequenced for a study of CD8+CD57+ T cells in acquired aplastic anemia (dated by TCRdb to the late 2010s). Study-wide context: DNA extracted from sorted CD4+ and CD8+ cells had a mean of approximately 3.3 ug, with a range of roughly 0.2 to 30 ug. An average of about 10 million reads for CD4+ cells and roughly 11 million reads for CD8+ cells was obtained from healthy donor samples. What the authors observed across the whole study: Between patients and healthy controls, no significant difference in CD8+ Simpson's diversity was found (P=0.060). Although 25 to 30 CD8+ CDR3 sequences were shared by patients and controls, these sequences appeared highly expressed in patients and within the immunodominant clones of patients.

In the germline V gene (reference sequence), CDR1 corresponds to LNHNV and CDR2 to YYDKDF. V sheds 5 bases and J sheds 5 bases, leaving 16 bases between their ends. There are 14 amino acids in the CDR3, from cysteine to phenylalanine inclusive. Kept here is only the CDR3 DNA, which spans 42 bases and is read in frame from base 1. TCR repertoires of sorted CD4+ and CD8+ blood T cells from severe aplastic anemia patients and healthy subjects were deep-sequenced in the study. Ficoll-Paque density gradient centrifugation was used to isolate peripheral blood mononuclear cells. Before DNA extraction, CD4+ and CD8+ T cells were sorted with FACS or magnetic beads. Profiling of TCR beta VDJ combinations and CDR3 sequences used genomic DNA as the template. An Illumina HiSeq 2000 was used for TCR repertoire sequencing. For the original study's pipeline: TRBV/TRBJ rearrangement plots, CDR3 size and DJ length profiles, and Simpson's diversity index were used to evaluate the repertoires. The most abundant DNA sequence in the deep sequencing data was defined as the immunodominant clone. CDR3 amino acid sequences were checked for sharing across subjects and were also compared against the VDJdb database and published repertoires. TCRdb reprocessed the public reads (quality trimming at Q25 with fastp, clone calling with MiXCR) and kept in-frame beta chains. Merged by CDR3 protein, the rows form single entries marked with the most common genes and DNA. The authors' filters were not applied to this entry. For this sample the table gives fewer than 200,000 distinct CDR3 sequences, of which roughly 40% were detected only once. 0.8% to 1.1% of the sample is held by the ten biggest clonotypes.

This clonotype was found many times. The antigen it binds to is not known. Base qualities are not recorded, but no much larger clone differs from it by a single base. Sequenced: sorted CD4+, CD8+, or CD8+CD57+ T cells (not recorded which) from PBMCs. This sequence originates from a human donor in good health. The chain is assembled from TRBV15 and TRBJ2-7, with the identity of the D gene unclear. The CDR3 is CATSARTAWDEQYF. The base sequence is TGTGCCACCAGCGCCCGGACGGCCTGGGACGAGCAGTACTTC.